Following are 22 T cell receptor beta chains from one sample sequenced in a study of shared clonotypes between healthy human individuals. Assay: immunoSEQ multiplex PCR; the TCRdb copy retains only in-frame clones and omits some. The sample has around 1,000,000 clones; 70% to 80% are singletons. Sequenced sample: memory CD4+ T cells from PBMCs. Regarding subset: CD45RA-negative fraction. These receptors were collected from a man between 18 and 35 years old in good health. Some clones in this sample may be carry-over from other donors' samples.

Many counts were recorded for this clone. The chain combines TRBV7-9 with TRBJ1-1, with D possibly TRBD1 on 5 matching bases. Germline V gene sequence: CDR1 SEHNR, CDR2 FQNEAQ (reference sequence). Trimming cost V 2 bases and J 4 bases, with 11 bases left between them. This CDR3 region has 14 residues. The CDR3 DNA is TGTGCCAGCAGCTTATGGGGGGAGGGCACTGAAGCTTTCTTT. It yields the protein CASSLWGEGTEAFF.

CDR3: CASSTALGTQYF. Here the CDR3 DNA reads TGTGCCAGCAGCACCGCCTTGGGGACCCAGTACTTC. V is TRBV7-9 and J is TRBJ2-5; the D is unclear. The CDR3 consists of 12 residues. V lost 5 bases, J lost 7 bases, and 11 bases lay in between. In germline, CDR1 is SEHNR, CDR2 FQNEAQ (reference sequence). Variable domain in full (rest from reference TRBV7-9 and TRBJ2-5): DTGVSQNPRHKITKRGQNVTFRCDPISEHNRLYWYRQTLGQGPEFLTYFQNEAQLEKSRLLSDRFSAERPKGSFSTLEIQRTEQGDSAMYLCASSTALGTQYFGPGTRLLVL.

The chain recombines TRBV30 with TRBJ2-5; D is unclear. V gave up 4 bases and J gave up 1 base, with 7 bases separating them. The CDR3 covers 12 residues. The germline gives CDR1 GTSNPN, CDR2 SVGIG (reference sequence). The CDR3 loop is CAWNPGQETQYF. CDR3 DNA sequence: TGTGCCTGGAACCCCGGCCAAGAGACCCAGTACTTC.

This clone appeared a single time. CDR3 residues: CASSLGLVGSYEQYF. The DNA for the CDR3 is TGCGCCAGCAGCTTGGGACTAGTAGGCTCCTACGAGCAGTACTTC. The gene calls are TRBV5-1 and TRBJ2-7, with a possible D match to TRBD2 (6 bases). The V end was cut by 0 bases, the J end by 0 bases, with 10 bases between. Germline CDR1 reads SGHRS; CDR2 reads YFSETQ. The CDR3 has 15 residues. Together with reference TRBV5-1 and TRBJ2-7, the CDR3 gives the full variable domain: KAGVTQTPRYLIKTRGQQVTLSCSPISGHRSVSWYQQTPGQGLQFLFEYFSETQRNKGNFPGRFSGRQFSNSRSEMNVSTLELGDSALYLCASSLGLVGSYEQYFGPGTRLTVT.

The V and J genes are TRBV11-2 and TRBJ2-7, with 9 bases matching TRBD2. Per the germline V gene, CDR1 is SGHAT and CDR2 is FQNNGV. The length of the CDR3 is 13 residues. Unmatched junction bases numbered 5, after V lost 4 bases and J lost 7 bases. CDR3 loop: CASSWTSAGEQYF. DNA of the CDR3: TGTGCCAGCAGCTGGACTAGCGCGGGGGAGCAGTACTTC.

This clone was observed many times. The chain carries TRBV6-6 and TRBJ2-5; D remains ambiguous. This CDR3 contains 16 residues. Germline V gene sequence: CDR1 MNHNY, CDR2 SVGAGI (reference sequence). Trimming pared 5 bases from V and 5 bases from J, leaving 21 bases between. The CDR3 spells CASSKPPHIPPETQYF. The DNA of the CDR3 is TGTGCCAGCAGTAAGCCACCTCATATCCCCCCGGAGACCCAGTACTTC.

This chain uses TRBV6-1 with TRBJ2-6; weak D call: TRBD1 (5 bases). Trimming stripped 7 bases from V and 2 bases from J, with 12 bases between. Germline CDR1 reads MNHNS; CDR2 reads SASEGT. This CDR3 has 15 residues. Here the CDR3 DNA reads TGTGCCAGCAACCCGGTAGGGGCTGGGGCCAACGTCCTGACTTTC. Translation: CASNPVGAGANVLTF.

The CDR3 DNA is TGTGCCAGTAGTCTTGGTGTTGGACAGGTCACTGAAGCTTTCTTT. Amino acid sequence: CASSLGVGQVTEAFF. This chain links TRBV19 with TRBJ1-1; 7 bases match TRBD1. V was clipped by 5 bases and J by 4 bases; unmatched bases: 10. This CDR3 is 15 amino acids long. Per the germline V gene, CDR1 is LNHDA and CDR2 is SQIVND (reference sequence).

The chain employs TRBV7-2 and TRBJ2-2, with D perhaps matching TRBD2 (5 bases). Trimming stripped 1 base from V and 7 bases from J, with 16 bases between. The CDR3 is made up of 16 amino acids. Germline V lookup: CDR1 SGHTA, CDR2 FQGNSA. CDR3 nucleotides: TGTGCCAGCAGCTTAGGGGCCGGGGTACGGGGCGGGGAGCTGTTTTTT. It translates to CASSLGAGVRGGELFF.

V usage is TRBV5-1 and J usage is TRBJ2-1, with TRBD2 matching 15 bases. The CDR3 extends over 16 amino acids. CDR1 and CDR2 from the germline V gene are SGHRS and YFSETQ. The trim removed 0 bases at V and 8 bases at J, leaving 3 bases unmatched. CDR3 amino acids: CASSLEGTSGRHEQFF. In DNA, the CDR3 is TGCGCCAGCAGCTTGGAGGGGACTAGCGGGAGGCATGAGCAGTTCTTC.

The genes are TRBV2 and TRBJ2-1, with D unresolved. Germline assignment: CDR1 SNHLY and CDR2 FYNNEI. Between the trimmed V and J ends, which lost 0 bases and 4 bases, there was a span of 13 bases. This CDR3 region has 16 residues. CDR3 nucleotide sequence: TGTGCCAGCAGTGAAGCGCTTCCGGCCGATTACAATGAGCAGTTCTTC. Protein product: CASSEALPADYNEQFF.

The J gene is TRBJ1-4, the V gene TRBV28; 7 bases fit TRBD1. The CDR3 runs 14 residues. The V gene end was trimmed by 3 bases and the J gene end by 6 bases; junction bases not matched to a gene: 4. Germline CDR1 MDHEN, CDR2 SYDVKM. For the CDR3, the DNA is TGTGCCAGCAGTTTGACAGGGCTTCATGAAAAACTGTTTTTT. Translated: CASSLTGLHEKLFF.

The chain links TRBV4-1 to TRBJ2-1; tentatively, D is TRBD2 (5 bases). Looked up from germline, CDR1 is MGHRA and CDR2 is YSYEKL. This CDR3 contains 16 residues. Trimming pared 2 bases from V and 0 bases from J, leaving 11 bases between. The CDR3 coding sequence is TGCGCCAGCAGCCAAATGGAGGTCAGCTCCTACAATGAGCAGTTCTTC. Residues: CASSQMEVSSYNEQFF.

The chain joins TRBV28 to TRBJ2-7, with TRBD1 identical over 9 bases. Germline V gene lookup returns CDR1 MDHEN and CDR2 SYDVKM. The CDR3 totals 13 residues. The trim removed 5 bases at V and 1 base at J, leaving 0 bases unmatched. The CDR3, as DNA: TGTGCCAGCAGTGGGACAGGGTCCTACGAGCAGTACTTC. Protein product: CASSGTGSYEQYF.

In this sample, this clone turned up a few times. The chain combines TRBV15 with TRBJ2-1, with 7 bases that match TRBD2. CDR3 length: 20 amino acids. Looked up from germline, CDR1 is LNHNV and CDR2 is YYDKDF (reference sequence). J lost 4 bases, V lost 0 bases, and 18 bases had no gene match. The CDR3 loop is CATSRDLFIGGTTPYNEQFF. CDR3 bases: TGTGCCACCAGCAGAGATCTCTTTATTGGCGGGACTACCCCATACAATGAGCAGTTCTTC.

Regarding this clone: This sample includes further DNA sequences coding for the same CDR3. V is TRBV10-3 and J is TRBJ1-5; D unresolved. There are 15 residues in the CDR3. Germline loops: CDR1 ENHRY, CDR2 SYGVKD. Between the trimmed V and J ends, which lost 0 bases and 2 bases, there was a span of 8 bases. The CDR3 nucleotides read TGTGCCATCAGTGAGTCGACCCTGGGCAATCAGCCCCAGCATTTT. Protein: CAISESTLGNQPQHF.

Written as DNA, the CDR3 is TGTGCCAGCAGTGTGGACGGACGGTATGGCTACACCTTC. Amino acids: CASSVDGRYGYTF. This chain uses TRBV6-1 with TRBJ1-2; D not resolved. Germline V lookup: CDR1 MNHNS, CDR2 SASEGT. V lost 4 bases and J 5 bases, leaving 11 bases between the germline ends. CDR3 length: 13 residues.

This clone occurred once. This rearrangement joins TRBV6-5 to TRBJ2-3; TRBD2 matches 8 bases. The CDR3 contains 16 residues. From germline, CDR1 is MNHEY and CDR2 SVGAGI. Trimming took 1 base from V and 5 from J; bases not matched to a gene: 8. CDR3 sequence: CASSYWRSSGLDTQYF. The CDR3 DNA is TGTGCCAGCAGTTACTGGCGGTCTAGCGGGCTAGATACGCAGTATTTT.

The gene calls are TRBV2 and TRBJ2-1, with D perhaps being TRBD1 or TRBD2 (5 bases each). The germline V and J ends were trimmed by 1 base and 0 bases, with 10 bases remaining between them. This CDR3 spans 16 amino acids. The germline V gene encodes CDR1 SNHLY and CDR2 FYNNEI. Written as DNA, the CDR3 is TGTGCCAGCAGTGAAGAGGGACGAAGCTCCTACAATGAGCAGTTCTTC. Protein sequence: CASSEEGRSSYNEQFF.

V gene TRBV29-1 combines with J gene TRBJ1-2; no firm D call. Germline CDR1 reads SQVTM; CDR2 reads ANQGSEA. V lost 4 bases, J lost 5 bases, and 11 bases lay in between. The CDR3 loop spans 12 amino acids. CDR3 coding DNA: TGCAGCGTTGTGGACGGATCATATGGCTACACCTTC. Amino acids: CSVVDGSYGYTF.

J is TRBJ2-2 and V is TRBV15; possibly TRBD1 or TRBD2 for D (5 bases each). Germline assignment: CDR1 LNHNV and CDR2 YYDKDF (reference sequence). CDR3 length: 18 amino acids. V lost 6 bases, J lost 8 bases, and 28 bases lay in between. CDR3 in DNA: TGTGCCACCAGTGTTGATGAGGGACCCGGGATCGGCCCGGGGGAGCTGTTTTTT. It is translated as CATSVDEGPGIGPGELFF.

This clone was observed a handful of times. The rearrangement uses TRBV19 and TRBJ2-3; the match to TRBD2 covers 10 bases. CDR1 is LNHDA, CDR2 SQIVND, per germline (reference sequence). V dropped 3 bases and J dropped 0; count of bases not matched to a gene: 0. The CDR3 sequence is 15 residues long. The CDR3, as DNA: TGTGCCAGTAGTATGGGACTAGCGAGCACAGATACGCAGTATTTT. Its translation is CASSMGLASTDTQYF.